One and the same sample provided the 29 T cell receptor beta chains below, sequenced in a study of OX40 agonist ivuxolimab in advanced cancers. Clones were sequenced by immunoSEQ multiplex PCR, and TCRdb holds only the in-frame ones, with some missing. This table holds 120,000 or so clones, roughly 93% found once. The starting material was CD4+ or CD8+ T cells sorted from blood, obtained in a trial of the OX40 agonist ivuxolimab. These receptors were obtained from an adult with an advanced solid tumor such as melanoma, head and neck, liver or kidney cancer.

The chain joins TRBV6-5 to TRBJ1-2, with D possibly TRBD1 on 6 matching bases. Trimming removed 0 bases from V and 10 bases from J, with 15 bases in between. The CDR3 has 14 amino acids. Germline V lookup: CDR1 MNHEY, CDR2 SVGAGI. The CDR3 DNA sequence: TGTGCCAGCAGTTACTCCGCAGGGGTCCATGACTACACCTTC. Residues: CASSYSAGVHDYTF.

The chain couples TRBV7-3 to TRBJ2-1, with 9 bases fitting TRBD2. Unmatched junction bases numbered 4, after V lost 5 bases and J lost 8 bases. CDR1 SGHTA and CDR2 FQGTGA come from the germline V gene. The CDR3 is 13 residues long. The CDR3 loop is CASSPGLAHEQFF. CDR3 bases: TGTGCCAGCAGCCCGGGACTAGCCCATGAGCAGTTCTTC. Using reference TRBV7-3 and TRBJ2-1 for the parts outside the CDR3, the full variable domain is GAGVSQTPSNKVTEKGKYVELRCDPISGHTALYWYRQSLGQGPEFLIYFQGTGAADDSGLPNDRFFAVRPEGSVSTLKIQRTERGDSAVYLCASSPGLAHEQFFGPGTRLTVL.

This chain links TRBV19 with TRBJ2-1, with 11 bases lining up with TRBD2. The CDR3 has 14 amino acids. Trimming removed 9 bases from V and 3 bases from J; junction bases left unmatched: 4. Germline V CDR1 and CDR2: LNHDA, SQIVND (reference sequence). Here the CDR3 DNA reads TGTGCCAGCTTAGCGGGGGGGAGCTACAATGAGCAGTTCTTC. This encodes CASLAGGSYNEQFF.

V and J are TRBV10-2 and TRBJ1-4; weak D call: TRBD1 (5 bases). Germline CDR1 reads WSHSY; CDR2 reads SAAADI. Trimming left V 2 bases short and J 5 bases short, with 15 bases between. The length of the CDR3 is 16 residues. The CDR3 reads CASSERRAGTNEKLFF. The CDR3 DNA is TGCGCCAGCAGTGAGCGTCGGGCAGGGACGAATGAAAAACTGTTTTTT.

This CDR3 is CSAAELYEQYF. The CDR3, as DNA: TGCAGCGCGGCGGAACTCTACGAGCAGTACTTC. V gene TRBV29-1 combines with J gene TRBJ2-7; D call uncertain. Trimming took 7 bases from V and 3 from J, leaving 10 bases between them. This CDR3 has 11 amino acids. Germline assignment: CDR1 SQVTM and CDR2 ANQGSEA.

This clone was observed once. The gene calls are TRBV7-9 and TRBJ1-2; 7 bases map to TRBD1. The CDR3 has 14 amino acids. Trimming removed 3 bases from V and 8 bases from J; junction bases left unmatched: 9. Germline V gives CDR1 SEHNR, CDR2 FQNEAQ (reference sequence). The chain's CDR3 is CASSFTGEGVGYTF. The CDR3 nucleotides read TGTGCCAGCAGCTTTACAGGGGAGGGAGTCGGCTACACCTTC.

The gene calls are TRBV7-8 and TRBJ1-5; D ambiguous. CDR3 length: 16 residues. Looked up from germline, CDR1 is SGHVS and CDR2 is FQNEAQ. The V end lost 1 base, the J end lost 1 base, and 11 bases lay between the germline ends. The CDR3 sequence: CASSLGWVNSNQPQHF. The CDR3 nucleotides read TGTGCCAGCAGCTTAGGGTGGGTTAACAGCAATCAGCCCCAGCATTTT.

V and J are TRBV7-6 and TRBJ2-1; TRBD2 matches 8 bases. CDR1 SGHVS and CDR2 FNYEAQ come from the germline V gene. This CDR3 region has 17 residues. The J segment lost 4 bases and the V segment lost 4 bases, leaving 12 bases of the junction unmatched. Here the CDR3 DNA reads TGTGCCAGCAGCTCCCAAACAGCGGGAGTGGGGTACAATGAGCAGTTCTTC. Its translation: CASSSQTAGVGYNEQFF.

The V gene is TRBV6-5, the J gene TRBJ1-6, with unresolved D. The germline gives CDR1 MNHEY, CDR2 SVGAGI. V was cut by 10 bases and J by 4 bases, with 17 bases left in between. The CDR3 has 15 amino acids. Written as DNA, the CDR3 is TGTGCCACCGCCCCGACGACGGAATATAATTCACCCCTCCACTTT. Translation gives CATAPTTEYNSPLHF.

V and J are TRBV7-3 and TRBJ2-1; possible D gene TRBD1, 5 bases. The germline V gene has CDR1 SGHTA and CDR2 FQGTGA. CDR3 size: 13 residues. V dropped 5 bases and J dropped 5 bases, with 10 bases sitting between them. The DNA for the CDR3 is TGTGCCAGCAGCAAGGGGTGGGACAATGAGCAGTTCTTC. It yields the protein CASSKGWDNEQFF.

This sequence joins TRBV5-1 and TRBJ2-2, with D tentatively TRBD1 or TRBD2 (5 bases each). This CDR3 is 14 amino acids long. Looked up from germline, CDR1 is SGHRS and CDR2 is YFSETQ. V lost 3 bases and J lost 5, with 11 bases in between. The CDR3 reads CASSYGDGTGELFF. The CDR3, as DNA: TGCGCCAGCAGCTACGGGGACGGGACCGGGGAGCTGTTTTTT.

CDR3 DNA sequence: TGTGCCAGCAGTTCACAGGGACACGGTCAGCCCCAGCATTTT. Residues: CASSSQGHGQPQHF. The genes are TRBV6-4 and TRBJ1-5; weak D call: TRBD1 (6 bases). The CDR3 is 14 amino acids. V lost 5 bases, J lost 6 bases, and 14 bases lay in between. Germline V CDR1 and CDR2: MRHNA, SNTAGT.

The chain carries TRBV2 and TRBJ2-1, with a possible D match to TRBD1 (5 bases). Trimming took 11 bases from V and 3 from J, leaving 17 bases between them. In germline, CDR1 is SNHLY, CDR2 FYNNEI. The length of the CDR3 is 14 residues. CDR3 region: CASSRAGYYNEQFF. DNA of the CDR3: TGTGCCTCCAGCCGGGCAGGGTACTACAATGAGCAGTTCTTC.

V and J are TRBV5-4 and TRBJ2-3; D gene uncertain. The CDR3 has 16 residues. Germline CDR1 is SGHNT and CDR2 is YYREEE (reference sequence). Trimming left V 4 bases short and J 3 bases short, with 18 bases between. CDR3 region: CASSIRERVGTDTQYF. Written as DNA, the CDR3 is TGTGCCAGCAGCATAAGAGAAAGGGTGGGTACAGATACGCAGTATTTT. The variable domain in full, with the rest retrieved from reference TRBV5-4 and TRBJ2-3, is ETGVTQSPTHLIKTRGQQVTLRCSSQSGHNTVSWYQQALGQGPQFIFQYYREEENGRGNFPPRFSGLQFPNYSSELNVNALELDDSALYLCASSIRERVGTDTQYFGPGTRLTVL.

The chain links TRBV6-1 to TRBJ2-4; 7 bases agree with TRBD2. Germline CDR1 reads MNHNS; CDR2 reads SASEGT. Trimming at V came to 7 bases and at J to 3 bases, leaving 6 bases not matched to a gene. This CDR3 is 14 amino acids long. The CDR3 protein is CASTVAGDKNIQYF. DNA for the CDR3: TGTGCCAGCACCGTAGCGGGCGACAAAAACATTCAGTACTTC.

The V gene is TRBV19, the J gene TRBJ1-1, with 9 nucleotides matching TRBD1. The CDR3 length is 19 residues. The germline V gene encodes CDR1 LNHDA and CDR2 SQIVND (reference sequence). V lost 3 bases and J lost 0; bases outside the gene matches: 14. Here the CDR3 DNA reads TGTGCCAGTAGTATCAACAAGGGACAGGGATTGGTCGTGAACACTGAAGCTTTCTTT. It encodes CASSINKGQGLVVNTEAFF.

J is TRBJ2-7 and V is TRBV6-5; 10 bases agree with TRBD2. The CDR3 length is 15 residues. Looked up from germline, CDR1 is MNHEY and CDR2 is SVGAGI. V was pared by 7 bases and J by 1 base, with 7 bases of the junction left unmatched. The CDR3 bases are TGTGCCAGCACTATAGCGGGAGGTCCTTCCTACGAGCAGTACTTC. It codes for CASTIAGGPSYEQYF.

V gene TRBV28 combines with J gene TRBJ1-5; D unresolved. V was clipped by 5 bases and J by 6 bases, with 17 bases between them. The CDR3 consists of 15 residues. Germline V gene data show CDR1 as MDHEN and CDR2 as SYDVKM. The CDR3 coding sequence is TGTGCCAGCAGTAGGGCAACGGGCTATACTCAGCCCCAGCATTTT. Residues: CASSRATGYTQPQHF. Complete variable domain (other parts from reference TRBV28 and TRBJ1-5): DVKVTQSSRYLVKRTGEKVFLECVQDMDHENMFWYRQDPGLGLRLIYFSYDVKMKEKGDIPEGYSVSREKKERFSLILESASTNQTSMYLCASSRATGYTQPQHFGDGTRLSIL.

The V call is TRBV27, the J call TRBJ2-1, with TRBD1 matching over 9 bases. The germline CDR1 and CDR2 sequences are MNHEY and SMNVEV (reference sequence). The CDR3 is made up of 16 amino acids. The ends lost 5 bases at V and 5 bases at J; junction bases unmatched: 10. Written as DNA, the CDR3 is TGTGCCAGCAGTCCACCGGACAGGGGACGGAACAATGAGCAGTTCTTC. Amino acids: CASSPPDRGRNNEQFF.

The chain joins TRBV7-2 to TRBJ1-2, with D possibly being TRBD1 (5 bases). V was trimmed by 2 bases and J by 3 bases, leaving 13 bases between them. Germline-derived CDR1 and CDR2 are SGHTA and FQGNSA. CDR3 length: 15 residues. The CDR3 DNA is TGTGCCAGCAGCTTACGTTTTGGGGGTGACTATGGCTACACCTTC. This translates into CASSLRFGGDYGYTF.

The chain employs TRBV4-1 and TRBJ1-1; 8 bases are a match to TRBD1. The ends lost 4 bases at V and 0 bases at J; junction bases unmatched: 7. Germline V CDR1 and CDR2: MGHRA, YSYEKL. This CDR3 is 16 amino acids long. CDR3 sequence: CASSLGQDLMNTEAFF. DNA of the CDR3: TGCGCCAGCAGCCTGGGACAGGACCTTATGAACACTGAAGCTTTCTTT.

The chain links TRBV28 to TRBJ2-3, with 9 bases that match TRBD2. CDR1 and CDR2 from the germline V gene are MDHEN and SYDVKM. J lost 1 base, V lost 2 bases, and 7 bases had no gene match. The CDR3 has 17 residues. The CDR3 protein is CASSLASGAPGTDTQYF. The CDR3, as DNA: TGTGCCAGCAGTTTAGCTAGCGGGGCCCCGGGCACAGATACGCAGTATTTT.

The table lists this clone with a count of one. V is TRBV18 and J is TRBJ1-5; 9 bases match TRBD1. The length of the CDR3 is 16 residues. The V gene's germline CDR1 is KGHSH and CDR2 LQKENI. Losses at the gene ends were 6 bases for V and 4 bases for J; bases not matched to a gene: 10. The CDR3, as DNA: TGTGCCAGCTCCCGCGGACAGGGGTCGTCAAATCAGCCCCAGCATTTT. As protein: CASSRGQGSSNQPQHF.

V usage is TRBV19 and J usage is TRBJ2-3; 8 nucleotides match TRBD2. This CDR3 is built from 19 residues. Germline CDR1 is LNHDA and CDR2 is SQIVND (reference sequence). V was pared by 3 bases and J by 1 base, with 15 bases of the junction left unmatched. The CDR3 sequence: CASSIGGAGDMGRTDTQYF. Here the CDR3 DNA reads TGTGCCAGTAGTATCGGGGGGGCTGGAGACATGGGTCGCACAGATACGCAGTATTTT.

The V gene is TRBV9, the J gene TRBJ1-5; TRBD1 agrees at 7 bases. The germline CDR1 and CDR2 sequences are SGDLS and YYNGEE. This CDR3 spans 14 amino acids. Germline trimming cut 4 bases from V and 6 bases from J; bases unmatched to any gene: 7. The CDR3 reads CASSPGQVGQPQHF. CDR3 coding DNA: TGTGCCAGCAGCCCAGGACAGGTTGGTCAGCCCCAGCATTTT.

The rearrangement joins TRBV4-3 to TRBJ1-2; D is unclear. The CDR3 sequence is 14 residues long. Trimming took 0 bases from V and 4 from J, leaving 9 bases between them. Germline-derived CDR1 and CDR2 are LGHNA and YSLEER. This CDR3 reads CASSQDRWSYGYTF. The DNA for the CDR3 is TGCGCCAGCAGCCAAGATCGATGGAGCTATGGCTACACCTTC.

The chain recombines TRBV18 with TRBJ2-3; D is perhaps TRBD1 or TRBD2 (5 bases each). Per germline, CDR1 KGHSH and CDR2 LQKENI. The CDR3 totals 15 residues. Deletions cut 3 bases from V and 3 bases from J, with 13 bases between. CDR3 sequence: CASSPQGVGTDTQYF. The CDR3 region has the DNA TGTGCCAGCTCACCTCAGGGAGTGGGTACAGATACGCAGTATTTT.

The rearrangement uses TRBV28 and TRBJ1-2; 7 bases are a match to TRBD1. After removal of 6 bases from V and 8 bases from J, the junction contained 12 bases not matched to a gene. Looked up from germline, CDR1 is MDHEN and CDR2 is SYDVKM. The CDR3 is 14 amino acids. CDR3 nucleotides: TGTGCCAGCAGGACGATACAGGGGAAGTACGGCTACACCTTC. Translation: CASRTIQGKYGYTF.

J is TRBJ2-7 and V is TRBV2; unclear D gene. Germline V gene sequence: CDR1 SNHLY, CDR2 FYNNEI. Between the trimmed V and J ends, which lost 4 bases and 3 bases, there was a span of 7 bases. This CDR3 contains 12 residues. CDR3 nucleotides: TGTGCCAGCAGTGGAGGAATCTACGAGCAGTACTTC. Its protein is CASSGGIYEQYF.